These 11 T cell receptor beta chains were all obtained from the same sample, sequenced in a study of cytomegalovirus exposure and HLA in healthy donors. Sequencing was performed with immunoSEQ multiplex PCR; in TCRdb, only in-frame clones are kept and a portion is missing. The sample has approximately 170,000 clones, roughly 89% seen once. Sequences were obtained from PBMCs. These receptors all stem from a woman under 30 in good health and CMV-seropositive.

The rearrangement uses TRBV18 and TRBJ1-1; D unresolved. V gave up 3 bases and J gave up 1 base, with 12 bases separating them. There are 15 residues in the CDR3. Germline CDR1 reads KGHSH; CDR2 reads LQKENI. This CDR3 reads CASSPTRTPNTEAFF. CDR3 DNA: TGTGCCAGCTCACCGACTAGAACCCCGAACACTGAAGCTTTCTTT.

The gene calls are TRBV7-9 and TRBJ2-1; 12 bases are shared with TRBD2. This CDR3 is built from 17 residues. V was pared by 3 bases and J by 6 bases, with 9 bases of the junction left unmatched. Germline loops: CDR1 SEHNR, CDR2 FQNEAQ (reference sequence). The CDR3 here is CASSFTPSGRAINEQFF. CDR3 DNA sequence: TGTGCCAGCAGCTTTACTCCTAGCGGGAGGGCTATCAATGAGCAGTTCTTC.

The chain links TRBV5-1 to TRBJ1-1, with a tentative D call TRBD1 (6 bases). The CDR3 has 16 residues. Germline V gives CDR1 SGHRS, CDR2 YFSETQ. Deletions cut 3 bases from V and 1 base from J, with 16 bases between. In DNA form, the CDR3 reads TGCGCCAGCAGCTCCGAGACAGGCCTTCGGAACACTGAAGCTTTCTTT. Translation gives CASSSETGLRNTEAFF.

The rearrangement joins TRBV4-2 to TRBJ1-4; no firm D call. Germline V gives CDR1 LGHNA, CDR2 YNFKEQ. This CDR3 has 14 residues. The V and J ends lost 6 bases and 6 bases respectively, with 14 bases between them. In DNA, the CDR3 is TGTGCCAGCAGTTCTAACCTGATGTATGAAAAACTGTTTTTT. It encodes CASSSNLMYEKLFF.

This chain uses TRBV7-8 with TRBJ2-2; D might be TRBD1 (6 bases). CDR3 size: 16 residues. V lost 5 bases to trimming and J lost 4 bases, with 17 bases between them. The germline gives CDR1 SGHVS, CDR2 FQNEAQ. The CDR3 sequence is CASSRTVALITGELFF. The CDR3 DNA reads as TGTGCCAGCAGCCGGACAGTCGCCCTTATCACCGGGGAGCTGTTTTTT.

This chain links TRBV7-8 with TRBJ2-1; 9 bases align to TRBD2. The junction had 11 bases not matched to a gene; V was cut back by 6 bases and J by 8 bases. This CDR3 spans 15 amino acids. The germline gives CDR1 SGHVS, CDR2 FQNEAQ. CDR3 residues: CASSPAAREGYEQFF. CDR3 DNA sequence: TGTGCCAGCAGTCCCGCGGCGCGGGAGGGCTATGAGCAGTTCTTC.

The chain employs TRBV30 and TRBJ2-3; possibly TRBD1 for D (6 bases). The CDR3 sequence is 14 residues long. Trimming pared 2 bases from V and 4 bases from J, leaving 13 bases between. Per germline, CDR1 GTSNPN and CDR2 SVGIG (reference sequence). The CDR3 sequence: CAWSPGELADTQYF. The CDR3 nucleotides read TGTGCCTGGAGTCCAGGGGAACTCGCAGATACGCAGTATTTT.

The rearrangement uses TRBV14 and TRBJ2-1; D may be TRBD2 (5 bases). The CDR3 consists of 15 residues. Germline CDR1 and CDR2: SGHDN and FVKESK. The V and J ends lost 7 bases and 4 bases respectively, with 17 bases between them. CDR3 loop: CASTPEASPYNEQFF. Written as DNA, the CDR3 is TGTGCCAGCACCCCCGAGGCTAGCCCTTACAATGAGCAGTTCTTC.

V and J are TRBV28 and TRBJ1-2, with 7 bases that match TRBD1. V lost 5 bases to trimming and J lost 8 bases; unmatched junction nucleotides: 8. Germline V CDR1 and CDR2: MDHEN, SYDVKM. The CDR3 length is 13 residues. Here the CDR3 DNA reads TGTGCCAGCAGTCTAGGGGGCGTGGGAGGCTACACCTTC. This sequence encodes CASSLGGVGGYTF.

This chain links TRBV9 with TRBJ2-2, with 9 bases fitting TRBD2. Germline V gene sequence: CDR1 SGDLS, CDR2 YYNGEE. V gave up 0 bases and J gave up 7 bases; unmatched junction bases: 7. CDR3 size: 16 residues. CDR3 DNA: TGTGCCAGCAGCGTAGGGCTAGCGGGAAGGGTCGGGGAGCTGTTTTTT. Its protein is CASSVGLAGRVGELFF.

The chain combines TRBV30 with TRBJ2-2, with D possibly TRBD2 on 6 matching bases. V was clipped by 4 bases and J by 6 bases, with 12 bases between them. CDR3 length equals 13 residues. The germline CDR1 and CDR2 sequences are GTSNPN and SVGIG (reference sequence). The DNA for the CDR3 is TGTGCCTGGAAGGTCAGGGAGGCCGGGGAGCTGTTTTTT. It encodes CAWKVREAGELFF.